The clone carrying this T cell receptor (beta chain) showed up many times. These data belong to a study of T cells of healthy individuals. From the 5' RACE reads, TCRdb called clonotypes with MiXCR, one entry per CDR3 protein. The sample lists 63,000 or so distinct CDR3 sequences, roughly 17% occurring once. V shed 1 base and J shed 3 bases, with 6 bases lying between them. The CDR3 loop spans 14 amino acids. Looked up from germline, CDR1 is KGHSH and CDR2 is LQKENI. This TCR derives from a human donor in good health. The chain employs TRBV18 and TRBJ2-2; maybe TRBD1 (5 bases). In DNA, the CDR3 is TGTGCCAGCTCACCACAAGGGGACACCGGGGAGCTGTTTTTT. Translating gives CASSPQGDTGELFF.